Listed below are T cell receptor beta chains from one sample, sequenced in a study of blood T cell repertoires in COVID-19. Data came from immunoSEQ multiplex PCR; TCRdb stores just in-frame clones and leaves some out. The sample holds under 150,000 clones, around 80% seen once. Source material: peripheral blood. The receptors stem from a man in his sixties with acute or convalescent COVID-19. CDR3s include the opening cysteine and the closing phenylalanine or tryptophan. Fields, in order: clone size, J gene, V gene, D gene, CDR3 protein, CDR3 DNA. The D gene is left open where the match is weak. Expanded clones get a size class; other rows say once, few or many, or leave the size out.

clone size: few; J gene: TRBJ1-2; V gene: TRBV19; D gene: NA; CDR3 protein: CASSIAHGRANYGYTF; CDR3 DNA: TGTGCCAGTAGTATAGCCCACGGGAGGGCTAACTATGGCTACACCTTC
clone size: NA; J gene: TRBJ2-5; V gene: TRBV6-5; D gene: NA; CDR3 protein: CASILTGETQYF; CDR3 DNA: TGTGCCAGCATCCTGACAGGAGAGACCCAGTACTTC
clone size: NA; J gene: TRBJ1-3; V gene: TRBV11-2; D gene: NA; CDR3 protein: CASSVSRVGPSGNTIYF; CDR3 DNA: TGTGCCAGCAGCGTCAGCCGGGTGGGGCCAAGTGGAAACACCATATATTTT
clone size: NA; J gene: TRBJ1-2; V gene: TRBV19; D gene: TRBD1; CDR3 protein: CASSRTTGGVYGYTF; CDR3 DNA: TGTGCCAGTAGTAGGACGACAGGGGGCGTCTATGGCTACACCTTC
clone size: NA; J gene: TRBJ2-1; V gene: TRBV27; D gene: NA; CDR3 protein: CASSPSPEEQFF; CDR3 DNA: TGTGCCAGCAGTCCCTCCCCGGAGGAGCAGTTCTTC
clone size: NA; J gene: TRBJ2-7; V gene: TRBV2; D gene: NA; CDR3 protein: CASTYSYEQYF; CDR3 DNA: TGTGCCAGCACCTACAGTTACGAGCAGTACTTC
clone size: NA; J gene: TRBJ2-5; V gene: TRBV5-1; D gene: TRBD2; CDR3 protein: CASVAGGIQETQYF; CDR3 DNA: TGCGCCAGCGTAGCGGGAGGGATCCAAGAGACCCAGTACTTC
clone size: NA; J gene: TRBJ2-7; V gene: TRBV7-9; D gene: TRBD2; CDR3 protein: CASSLGTSGSGNEQYF; CDR3 DNA: TGTGCCAGCAGCTTAGGGACTAGCGGGAGCGGGAACGAGCAGTACTTC
clone size: NA; J gene: TRBJ2-1; V gene: TRBV24-1; D gene: NA; CDR3 protein: CATSASGYNEQFF; CDR3 DNA: TGTGCCACCAGTGCCTCGGGGTACAATGAGCAGTTCTTC
clone size: NA; J gene: TRBJ2-5; V gene: TRBV18; D gene: NA; CDR3 protein: CASSPPQPGLSTQYF; CDR3 DNA: TGTGCCAGCTCACCACCCCAGCCGGGACTTTCGACCCAGTACTTC
clone size: NA; J gene: TRBJ2-1; V gene: TRBV7-6; D gene: TRBD2; CDR3 protein: CASTREGVSYNEQFF; CDR3 DNA: TGTGCCAGCACACGGGAGGGCGTCTCCTACAATGAGCAGTTCTTC
clone size: NA; J gene: TRBJ2-3; V gene: TRBV24-1; D gene: NA; CDR3 protein: CATSDFEAYLYF; CDR3 DNA: TGTGCCACCAGTGATTTTGAGGCATACTTGTATTTT
clone size: NA; J gene: TRBJ2-7; V gene: TRBV19; D gene: NA; CDR3 protein: CASSIGAGTYEQYF; CDR3 DNA: TGTGCCAGTAGTATAGGGGCAGGGACCTACGAGCAGTACTTC
clone size: NA; J gene: TRBJ1-2; V gene: TRBV6-5; D gene: NA; CDR3 protein: CASSFTANYGYTF; CDR3 DNA: TGTGCCAGCAGTTTTACGGCTAACTATGGCTACACCTTC
clone size: few; J gene: TRBJ1-1; V gene: TRBV10-3; D gene: NA; CDR3 protein: CAISAFRENTEAFF; CDR3 DNA: TGTGCCATCAGTGCATTCAGGGAGAACACTGAAGCTTTCTTT
clone size: few; J gene: TRBJ1-6; V gene: TRBV6-5; D gene: NA; CDR3 protein: CASSYTGSYNSPLHF; CDR3 DNA: TGTGCCAGCAGTTACACGGGCTCCTATAATTCACCCCTCCACTTT
clone size: once; J gene: TRBJ2-5; V gene: TRBV27; D gene: NA; CDR3 protein: CASSSHRSVYF; CDR3 DNA: TGTGCCAGCAGTTCCCACCGGAGTGTGTACTTC
clone size: NA; J gene: TRBJ2-3; V gene: TRBV20-1; D gene: NA; CDR3 protein: CSAKGGDFLGF; CDR3 DNA: TGCAGTGCTAAGGGGGGGGACTTCCTGGGTTTT
clone size: NA; J gene: TRBJ1-5; V gene: TRBV27; D gene: TRBD1; CDR3 protein: CASSSTGPNQPQHF; CDR3 DNA: TGTGCCAGCAGTTCGACAGGGCCCAATCAGCCCCAGCATTTT
clone size: NA; J gene: TRBJ2-5; V gene: TRBV30; D gene: NA; CDR3 protein: CAWSSRETQYF; CDR3 DNA: TGTGCCTGGAGTTCCCGAGAGACCCAGTACTTC
clone size: NA; J gene: TRBJ1-4; V gene: TRBV7-9; D gene: NA; CDR3 protein: CASSSQGVNEKLFF; CDR3 DNA: TGTGCCAGCAGCTCACAGGGAGTTAATGAAAAACTGTTTTTT
clone size: NA; J gene: TRBJ2-5; V gene: TRBV18; D gene: TRBD1; CDR3 protein: CASSGTGERETQYF; CDR3 DNA: TGTGCCAGCTCGGGGACAGGGGAGAGAGAGACCCAGTACTTC
clone size: NA; J gene: TRBJ2-7; V gene: TRBV24-1; D gene: NA; CDR3 protein: CATSDYRDEQYF; CDR3 DNA: TGTGCCACCAGTGATTACAGGGACGAGCAGTACTTC
clone size: once; J gene: TRBJ1-2; V gene: TRBV3-1/TRBV3-2; D gene: NA; CDR3 protein: CASSQNGAVGSTF; CDR3 DNA: TGTGCCAGCAGCCAAAATGGGGCAGTGGGTTCCACCTTC
clone size: NA; J gene: TRBJ2-2; V gene: TRBV18; D gene: TRBD2; CDR3 protein: CASSEAGDFSGELFF; CDR3 DNA: TGTGCCAGCTCGGAGGCGGGAGATTTTTCCGGGGAGCTGTTTTTT
clone size: once; J gene: TRBJ2-5; V gene: TRBV5-4; D gene: TRBD1; CDR3 protein: CASSRGGQGRETQYF; CDR3 DNA: TGTGCCAGCAGCCGCGGGGGACAGGGACGAGAGACCCAGTACTTC
clone size: NA; J gene: TRBJ1-6; V gene: TRBV27; D gene: TRBD1; CDR3 protein: CASSLGTGVHSPLHF; CDR3 DNA: TGTGCCAGCAGTTTGGGGACAGGGGTGCATTCACCCCTCCACTTT
clone size: NA; J gene: TRBJ1-4; V gene: TRBV27; D gene: TRBD1; CDR3 protein: CASRPGTGVEKLFF; CDR3 DNA: TGTGCCAGCCGCCCCGGGACAGGGGTCGAGAAACTGTTTTTT
clone size: NA; J gene: TRBJ1-4; V gene: TRBV5-1; D gene: NA; CDR3 protein: CASSNGRTNEKLFF; CDR3 DNA: TGCGCCAGCAGTAACGGTAGAACTAATGAAAAACTGTTTTTT